The present entry profiles one T cell receptor (beta chain) with its context. Its antigen is still unknown. The entry originates in a study of CD8+ T cells in alopecia areata. Isolated RNA was reverse transcribed into cDNA used as the sequencing template. This table comes from immunoSEQ multiplex PCR, and its TCRdb copy is limited to in-frame clones, with some not included. The profile shows 90,000 to 130,000 clones, under 60% of them singletons. Study conclusions and caveats: Mice showed TCR sharing more clearly than patients did, possibly owing to HLA.

Obtained from alopecia areata patients were lesional scalp punch biopsies along with peripheral blood. The CDR3 sequence is 15 residues long. V shed 4 bases and J shed 8 bases, with 18 bases lying between them. The germline CDR1 and CDR2 sequences are SGHTA and FQGNSA. V and J are TRBV7-2 and TRBJ2-1; TRBD2 might be the D (6 bases). The TCR originated in a human donor with alopecia areata. Material for sequencing was NKG2D-low CD8+ T cells sorted from blood. In DNA form, the CDR3 reads TGTGCCAGCAGCTCATCAGTACTAGCAAGGGATGAGCAGTTCTTC. Residues: CASSSSVLARDEQFF.